This TCR beta chain was obtained from a study of blood T cell repertoires in COVID-19. Study summary: PBMCs, B-cell-depleted T cells, or T cells were the source of the cDNA or gDNA that made up the material.

Trimming cost V 0 bases and J 11 bases; bases outside gene matches: 7. The germline CDR1 and CDR2 sequences are SGHNT and YYREEE (reference sequence). CDR3 length: 13 amino acids. As originally analysed: For nucleated cells, counts were estimated from reference gene primer amplification. TCRdb keeps only in-frame clones here, not all; method: immunoSEQ multiplex PCR. That table is the source of V, J and clone size, and D and trimming were worked out from the DNA. This sample has about 150,000 clones; approximately 88% occur once, and the top ten carry 5.2%. The specimen sequenced was PBMCs or T cells enriched from blood (not recorded which). This rearrangement joins TRBV5-4 to TRBJ2-7, with TRBD1 identical over 8 bases. The sequence was collected from a man aged 70 or older who had been exposed to COVID-19. CDR3 protein: CASSLGEQGAKYF. CDR3 DNA: TGTGCCAGCAGCTTGGGCGAGCAGGGGGCGAAGTACTTC. Full variable domain (outside the CDR3, taken from reference TRBV5-4 and TRBJ2-7): ETGVTQSPTHLIKTRGQQVTLRCSSQSGHNTVSWYQQALGQGPQFIFQYYREEENGRGNFPPRFSGLQFPNYSSELNVNALELDDSALYLCASSLGEQGAKYFGPGTRLTVT.